One sample yielded the 30 T cell receptor beta chains listed below, sequenced in a study of response to subunit inactivated influenza vaccine. Each CDR3 protein gets one entry after TCRdb re-called the RT-PCR reads with MiXCR. This repertoire shows about 240,000 distinct CDR3 sequences, about 12% found once; its top ten account for 7.8%. The sequenced sample was non-naive T cells sorted from PBMCs, obtained 14 days before vaccination. These receptors were taken from a man aged 45-65 years who received an inactivated influenza vaccine.

J is TRBJ2-2 and V is TRBV12-3 or TRBV12-4; D gene uncertain. The ends were cut back, 3 bases at V and 4 bases at J, with 6 bases in the middle. The CDR3 covers 13 residues. CDR3 protein: CASSLAATGELFF. Written as DNA, the CDR3 is TGTGCCAGCAGTTTGGCAGCCACCGGGGAGCTGTTTTTT.

This clonotype was seen only a few times. The chain uses TRBV20-1 and TRBJ2-1, with 10 bases matching TRBD2. V shed 3 bases, J shed 7 bases, and the junction held 9 bases outside the gene matches. CDR1 and CDR2 (germline): DFQATT, SNEGSKA (reference sequence). The CDR3 extends over 15 amino acids. CDR3 protein: CSASRSTSGTNEQFF. CDR3 DNA: TGCAGTGCTAGTAGGTCAACTAGCGGGACGAATGAGCAGTTCTTC.

The chain links TRBV10-3 to TRBJ1-2; no clear D. The CDR3 loop spans 9 amino acids. Germline V gives CDR1 ENHRY, CDR2 SYGVKD. The CDR3 DNA sequence: TGTGCAAAATTCTATGGCTACACCTTC. Its protein is CAKFYGYTF.

In the case of this clonotype: With a much larger clone just one base away, this may be a read error. The rearrangement joins TRBV6-1 to TRBJ2-2; TRBD1 matches 7 bases. CDR1 and CDR2 (germline): MNHNS, SASEGT. The CDR3 has 13 residues. V lost 4 bases, J lost 6 bases, and 2 bases stayed unmatched. The CDR3 sequence is CASSVTGAGELFF. CDR3 DNA sequence: TGTGCCAGCAGTGTTACAGGGGCCGGGGAGCTGTTTTTT.

This clonotype appeared many times. This chain links TRBV7-9 with TRBJ2-7; 9 nucleotides agree with TRBD1. Looked up from germline, CDR1 is SEHNR and CDR2 is FQNEAQ (reference sequence). There are 13 residues in the CDR3. V lost 5 bases and J lost 4; bases outside the gene matches: 3. Here the CDR3 reads CASSRGQGYEQYF. As DNA, the CDR3 is TGTGCCAGCAGCCGCGGACAGGGGTACGAGCAGTACTTC.

This clonotype was observed at least ten times. CDR3 sequence reads: CASSQILPGTSGRNIQYF. CDR3 nucleotide sequence: TGTGCCAGCAGCCAAATACTTCCCGGGACTAGCGGGAGAAACATTCAGTACTTC. V usage is TRBV3-1 and J usage is TRBJ2-4; TRBD2 matches 14 bases. Trimming at V came to 2 bases and at J to 6 bases, leaving 9 bases not matched to a gene. The germline CDR1 and CDR2 sequences are LGHDT and YNNKEL (reference sequence). The CDR3 has 18 residues.

This clonotype was observed at least ten times. This sequence joins TRBV7-9 and TRBJ2-1; TRBD2 matches 16 bases. After removal of 8 bases from V and 5 bases from J, the junction contained 6 bases not matched to a gene. There are 16 residues in the CDR3. Per germline, CDR1 SEHNR and CDR2 FQNEAQ (reference sequence). CDR3 in DNA: TGTGCCAGCGGGGGACTAGCGGGGGGGATGCACAATGAGCAGTTCTTC. Translation gives CASGGLAGGMHNEQFF.

V and J are TRBV7-2 and TRBJ2-3; 7 positions agree with TRBD2. CDR1 and CDR2 from the germline V gene are SGHTA and FQGNSA. This CDR3 region has 15 residues. With V trimmed by 1 base and J by 0 bases, 1 base remained unmatched. DNA for the CDR3: TGTGCCAGCAGCTTAGAGCGGGGTAGCACAGATACGCAGTATTTT. It specifies CASSLERGSTDTQYF.

The chain combines TRBV7-2 with TRBJ2-5; D gene unclear. From germline, CDR1 is SGHTA and CDR2 FQGNSA. V lost 5 bases and J lost 0, with 13 bases in between. The CDR3 consists of 15 residues. CDR3 coding DNA: TGTGCCAGCAGCCCAGTGGCCACCCACCAAGAGACCCAGTACTTC. Translating it yields CASSPVATHQETQYF.

The table lists this clonotype with many counts. The rearrangement links TRBV10-3 to TRBJ2-1; perhaps TRBD1 as D (5 bases). Germline-derived CDR1 and CDR2 are ENHRY and SYGVKD. Trimming took off 3 bases at V and 2 bases at J, with 11 bases between the two ends. This CDR3 spans 15 amino acids. Written as DNA, the CDR3 is TGTGCCATCAGTGACCAGCAGGGCCCCTACAATGAGCAGTTCTTC. The encoded protein is CAISDQQGPYNEQFF.

The V and J genes are TRBV28 and TRBJ1-5; D possibly corresponds to TRBD1 (6 bases). The CDR3 has 12 residues. The ends were cut back, 6 bases at V and 5 bases at J, with 8 bases in the middle. Germline V lookup: CDR1 MDHEN, CDR2 SYDVKM. The CDR3 protein is CASRPGDQPQHF. In DNA form, the CDR3 reads TGTGCCAGCAGACCAGGGGATCAGCCCCAGCATTTT.

This clonotype showed up just a few times. V gene TRBV9 combines with J gene TRBJ1-1; D might be TRBD1 (6 bases). This CDR3 contains 15 residues. Per germline, CDR1 SGDLS and CDR2 YYNGEE. Deletions cut 7 bases from V and 3 bases from J, with 19 bases between. CDR3 coding DNA: TGTGCCAGCGGAAGGGGGGGAGAAGGACACACTGAAGCTTTCTTT. Protein sequence: CASGRGGEGHTEAFF.

Ten or more counts support this clonotype. The chain is built from TRBV6-2 or TRBV6-3 and TRBJ2-1; 9 bases match TRBD2. The CDR3 has 16 residues. Germline V CDR1 and CDR2: MNHEY, SVGEGT. Germline trimming cut 7 bases from V and 7 bases from J; bases unmatched to any gene: 14. CDR3 amino acids: CASKSSGVELSNEQFF. The DNA of the CDR3 is TGTGCCAGCAAATCTAGCGGGGTTGAATTGAGTAATGAGCAGTTCTTC.

The V call is TRBV7-2, the J call TRBJ2-7, with 9 positions matching TRBD1. V dropped 5 bases and J dropped 3; count of bases not matched to a gene: 5. Per germline, CDR1 SGHTA and CDR2 FQGNSA. The CDR3 is 14 residues long. DNA for the CDR3: TGTGCCAGCAGCCGAGGGACAGGGATCTACGAGCAGTACTTC. Translating it yields CASSRGTGIYEQYF.

The chain joins TRBV12-3 or TRBV12-4 to TRBJ1-5; TRBD1 might be the D (5 bases). The V gene lost 6 bases and the J gene lost 4 bases, with 10 bases spanning the gap. This CDR3 contains 13 residues. The CDR3 here is CASRLGGNQPQHF. DNA of the CDR3: TGTGCCAGCAGACTCGGGGGAAATCAGCCCCAGCATTTT.

V is TRBV6-2 or TRBV6-3 and J is TRBJ2-6, with D tentatively TRBD1 or TRBD2 (5 bases each). Looked up from germline, CDR1 is MNHEY and CDR2 is SVGEGT. Trimming stripped 4 bases from V and 0 bases from J, with 19 bases between. CDR3 length equals 19 residues. The CDR3 DNA reads as TGTGCCAGCAGTTTGGGACGGGTATTTTCGGCCTCTGGGGCCAACGTCCTGACTTTC. Its protein is CASSLGRVFSASGANVLTF.

This clonotype was detected only a few times. The V gene is TRBV7-2, the J gene TRBJ2-1; TRBD2 matches 11 bases. Trimming at V came to 1 base and at J to 6 bases, leaving 2 bases not matched to a gene. The CDR3 is 15 residues long. Germline V gene data show CDR1 as SGHTA and CDR2 as FQGNSA. The CDR3 nucleotides read TGTGCCAGCAGCTTAGTCACTAGCGGGGGCAATGAGCAGTTCTTC. This sequence encodes CASSLVTSGGNEQFF.

The chain joins TRBV27 to TRBJ2-1; D is undetermined. This CDR3 region has 12 residues. CDR1 is MNHEY, CDR2 SMNVEV, per germline (reference sequence). Trimming removed 6 bases from V and 9 bases from J, with 12 bases in between. DNA for the CDR3: TGTGCCAGCAGGCGGCTTATGGGTGAGCAGTTCTTC. The encoded protein is CASRRLMGEQFF.

The table lists this clonotype with a few counts. The chain links TRBV12-3 or TRBV12-4 to TRBJ2-1; 14 bases map to TRBD2. The length of the CDR3 is 18 residues. Trimming at V came to 3 bases and at J to 6 bases, leaving 10 bases not matched to a gene. The CDR3 spells CASSFKCRTSGRCNEQFF. The CDR3 region has the DNA TGTGCCAGCAGTTTTAAGTGTAGGACTAGCGGGAGGTGCAATGAGCAGTTCTTC.

This clonotype was observed a few times. V and J are TRBV7-9 and TRBJ1-6; weak D call: TRBD1 (6 bases). V was trimmed by 6 bases and J by 10 bases, leaving 19 bases between them. The CDR3 has 15 amino acids. CDR1 is SEHNR, CDR2 FQNEAQ, per germline (reference sequence). The DNA for the CDR3 is TGTGCCAGCAGTCCCCCCGGACAGACGGACTCACCCCTCCACTTT. This translates into CASSPPGQTDSPLHF.

V usage is TRBV20-1 and J usage is TRBJ2-1, with TRBD2 matching over 7 bases. V lost 2 bases and J lost 5; bases outside the gene matches: 9. This CDR3 comprises 15 residues. CDR1 and CDR2 (germline): DFQATT, SNEGSKA (reference sequence). CDR3 sequence: CSARSPAGRDNEQFF. DNA for the CDR3: TGCAGTGCTAGATCCCCAGCGGGAAGAGACAATGAGCAGTTCTTC.

This clonotype was found a few times. This chain links TRBV14 with TRBJ1-2, with a tentative D call TRBD1 (5 bases). The V gene's germline CDR1 is SGHDN and CDR2 FVKESK. The CDR3 length is 14 residues. Trimming cost V 2 bases and J 2 bases, with 9 bases left between them. CDR3 region: CASSQITGNYGYTF. The DNA of the CDR3 is TGTGCCAGCAGCCAAATAACAGGAAACTATGGCTACACCTTC.

This clonotype was seen a handful of times. V is TRBV5-5 and J is TRBJ1-2, with 10 bases that match TRBD1. This CDR3 contains 15 residues. Germline V gene data show CDR1 as SGHKS and CDR2 as YYEKEE (reference sequence). V trimming: 4 bases; J trimming: 5 bases; junction bases outside the gene matches: 8. The DNA of the CDR3 is TGTGCCAGCAGCGAGCCGGGACAGGGGAGGTATGGCTACACCTTC. Its translation is CASSEPGQGRYGYTF.

This clonotype was counted ten times or more. DNA for the CDR3: TGTGCCAGCAGTTTAACCGGGACAGGGGGCACAGATACGCAGTATTTT. This gives the protein CASSLTGTGGTDTQYF. This chain links TRBV28 with TRBJ2-3, with TRBD1 matching over 10 bases. The germline V gene has CDR1 MDHEN and CDR2 SYDVKM. The CDR3 is 16 residues long. The V and J ends lost 2 bases and 1 base, in that order; junction bases with no gene match: 3.

V and J are TRBV28 and TRBJ1-4, with no clear D. CDR3 size: 15 residues. The germline gives CDR1 MDHEN, CDR2 SYDVKM. V lost 6 bases and J lost 2, with 13 bases in between. The CDR3 is CASSPPRITNEKLFF. The DNA of the CDR3 is TGTGCCAGCAGCCCCCCCCGCATTACTAATGAAAAACTGTTTTTT.

In its sample, this clonotype was seen a few times. The V call is TRBV5-1, the J call TRBJ2-5; D is ambiguous. The CDR3 contains 16 residues. CDR1 and CDR2 (germline): SGHRS, YFSETQ. Trimming took 4 bases from V and 5 from J, leaving 21 bases between them. The CDR3 region has the DNA TGCGCCAGCAGCCCAACCCCCGGGCTAGTGGGTGAGACCCAGTACTTC. It translates to CASSPTPGLVGETQYF.

The rearrangement uses TRBV12-3 or TRBV12-4 and TRBJ1-3; TRBD1 is a possible D gene (6 bases). CDR3 size: 17 residues. Trimming removed 2 bases at V and 1 base at J, with 15 bases between. This CDR3 reads CASSLIWQGTSGNTIYF. The CDR3 DNA follows: TGTGCCAGCAGTTTAATCTGGCAGGGGACATCTGGAAACACCATATATTTT.

The CDR3 protein is CASSLDRPDYGYTF. The CDR3 nucleotides read TGTGCCAGCAGCCTGGACAGGCCGGACTATGGCTACACCTTC. The chain is built from TRBV5-6 and TRBJ1-2, with TRBD1 matching 7 bases. V shed 4 bases, J shed 3 bases, and the junction held 6 bases outside the gene matches. The CDR3 is 14 residues long. Per germline, CDR1 SGHDT and CDR2 YYEEEE.

This chain links TRBV11-2 with TRBJ2-7; no reliable D call. Trimming left V 0 bases short and J 7 bases short, with 10 bases between. The CDR3 spans 13 residues. CDR1 and CDR2 from the germline V gene are SGHAT and FQNNGV. The chain's CDR3 is CASSLDLPWEQYF. The CDR3 bases are TGTGCCAGCAGCTTAGATCTTCCTTGGGAGCAGTACTTC.

The genes are TRBV7-8 and TRBJ2-2; TRBD1 aligns across 9 bases. Germline V gene data show CDR1 as SGHVS and CDR2 as FQNEAQ. V shed 0 bases, J shed 5 bases, and the junction held 1 base outside the gene matches. The CDR3 has 15 residues. The CDR3 DNA reads as TGTGCCAGCAGCTTAGCGGGGACAGGGACCGGGGAGCTGTTTTTT. The encoded protein is CASSLAGTGTGELFF.